This T cell receptor (beta chain) originates from a study of shared T cell receptors in the human thymus. The protocol was immunoSEQ multiplex PCR, while the TCRdb copy is restricted to in-frame clones and leaves out a portion. Of 500,000 to 850,000 clones in the sample, roughly 86% were seen once. Germline trimming cut 5 bases from V and 0 bases from J; bases unmatched to any gene: 7. In germline, CDR1 is SGHTA, CDR2 FQGNSA. There are 16 residues in the CDR3. This same sample was also part of a study on human thymus T cells. This second study says: Donors consisted of healthy Finnish infants (having corrective surgery for congenital heart defects). The source of the thymus tissue was resections taken during corrective heart surgery. V and J gene usage appeared biased in thymic and blood repertoires.

The V gene is TRBV7-2, the J gene TRBJ1-5; 7 positions match TRBD1. Sequenced sample: thymocytes. This receptor was taken from a boy in the first two years of life with a congenital heart defect. For the CDR3, the DNA is TGTGCCAGCAGCCCCCCGACAGGGCATAGCAATCAGCCCCAGCATTTT. Amino acid sequence: CASSPPTGHSNQPQHF.